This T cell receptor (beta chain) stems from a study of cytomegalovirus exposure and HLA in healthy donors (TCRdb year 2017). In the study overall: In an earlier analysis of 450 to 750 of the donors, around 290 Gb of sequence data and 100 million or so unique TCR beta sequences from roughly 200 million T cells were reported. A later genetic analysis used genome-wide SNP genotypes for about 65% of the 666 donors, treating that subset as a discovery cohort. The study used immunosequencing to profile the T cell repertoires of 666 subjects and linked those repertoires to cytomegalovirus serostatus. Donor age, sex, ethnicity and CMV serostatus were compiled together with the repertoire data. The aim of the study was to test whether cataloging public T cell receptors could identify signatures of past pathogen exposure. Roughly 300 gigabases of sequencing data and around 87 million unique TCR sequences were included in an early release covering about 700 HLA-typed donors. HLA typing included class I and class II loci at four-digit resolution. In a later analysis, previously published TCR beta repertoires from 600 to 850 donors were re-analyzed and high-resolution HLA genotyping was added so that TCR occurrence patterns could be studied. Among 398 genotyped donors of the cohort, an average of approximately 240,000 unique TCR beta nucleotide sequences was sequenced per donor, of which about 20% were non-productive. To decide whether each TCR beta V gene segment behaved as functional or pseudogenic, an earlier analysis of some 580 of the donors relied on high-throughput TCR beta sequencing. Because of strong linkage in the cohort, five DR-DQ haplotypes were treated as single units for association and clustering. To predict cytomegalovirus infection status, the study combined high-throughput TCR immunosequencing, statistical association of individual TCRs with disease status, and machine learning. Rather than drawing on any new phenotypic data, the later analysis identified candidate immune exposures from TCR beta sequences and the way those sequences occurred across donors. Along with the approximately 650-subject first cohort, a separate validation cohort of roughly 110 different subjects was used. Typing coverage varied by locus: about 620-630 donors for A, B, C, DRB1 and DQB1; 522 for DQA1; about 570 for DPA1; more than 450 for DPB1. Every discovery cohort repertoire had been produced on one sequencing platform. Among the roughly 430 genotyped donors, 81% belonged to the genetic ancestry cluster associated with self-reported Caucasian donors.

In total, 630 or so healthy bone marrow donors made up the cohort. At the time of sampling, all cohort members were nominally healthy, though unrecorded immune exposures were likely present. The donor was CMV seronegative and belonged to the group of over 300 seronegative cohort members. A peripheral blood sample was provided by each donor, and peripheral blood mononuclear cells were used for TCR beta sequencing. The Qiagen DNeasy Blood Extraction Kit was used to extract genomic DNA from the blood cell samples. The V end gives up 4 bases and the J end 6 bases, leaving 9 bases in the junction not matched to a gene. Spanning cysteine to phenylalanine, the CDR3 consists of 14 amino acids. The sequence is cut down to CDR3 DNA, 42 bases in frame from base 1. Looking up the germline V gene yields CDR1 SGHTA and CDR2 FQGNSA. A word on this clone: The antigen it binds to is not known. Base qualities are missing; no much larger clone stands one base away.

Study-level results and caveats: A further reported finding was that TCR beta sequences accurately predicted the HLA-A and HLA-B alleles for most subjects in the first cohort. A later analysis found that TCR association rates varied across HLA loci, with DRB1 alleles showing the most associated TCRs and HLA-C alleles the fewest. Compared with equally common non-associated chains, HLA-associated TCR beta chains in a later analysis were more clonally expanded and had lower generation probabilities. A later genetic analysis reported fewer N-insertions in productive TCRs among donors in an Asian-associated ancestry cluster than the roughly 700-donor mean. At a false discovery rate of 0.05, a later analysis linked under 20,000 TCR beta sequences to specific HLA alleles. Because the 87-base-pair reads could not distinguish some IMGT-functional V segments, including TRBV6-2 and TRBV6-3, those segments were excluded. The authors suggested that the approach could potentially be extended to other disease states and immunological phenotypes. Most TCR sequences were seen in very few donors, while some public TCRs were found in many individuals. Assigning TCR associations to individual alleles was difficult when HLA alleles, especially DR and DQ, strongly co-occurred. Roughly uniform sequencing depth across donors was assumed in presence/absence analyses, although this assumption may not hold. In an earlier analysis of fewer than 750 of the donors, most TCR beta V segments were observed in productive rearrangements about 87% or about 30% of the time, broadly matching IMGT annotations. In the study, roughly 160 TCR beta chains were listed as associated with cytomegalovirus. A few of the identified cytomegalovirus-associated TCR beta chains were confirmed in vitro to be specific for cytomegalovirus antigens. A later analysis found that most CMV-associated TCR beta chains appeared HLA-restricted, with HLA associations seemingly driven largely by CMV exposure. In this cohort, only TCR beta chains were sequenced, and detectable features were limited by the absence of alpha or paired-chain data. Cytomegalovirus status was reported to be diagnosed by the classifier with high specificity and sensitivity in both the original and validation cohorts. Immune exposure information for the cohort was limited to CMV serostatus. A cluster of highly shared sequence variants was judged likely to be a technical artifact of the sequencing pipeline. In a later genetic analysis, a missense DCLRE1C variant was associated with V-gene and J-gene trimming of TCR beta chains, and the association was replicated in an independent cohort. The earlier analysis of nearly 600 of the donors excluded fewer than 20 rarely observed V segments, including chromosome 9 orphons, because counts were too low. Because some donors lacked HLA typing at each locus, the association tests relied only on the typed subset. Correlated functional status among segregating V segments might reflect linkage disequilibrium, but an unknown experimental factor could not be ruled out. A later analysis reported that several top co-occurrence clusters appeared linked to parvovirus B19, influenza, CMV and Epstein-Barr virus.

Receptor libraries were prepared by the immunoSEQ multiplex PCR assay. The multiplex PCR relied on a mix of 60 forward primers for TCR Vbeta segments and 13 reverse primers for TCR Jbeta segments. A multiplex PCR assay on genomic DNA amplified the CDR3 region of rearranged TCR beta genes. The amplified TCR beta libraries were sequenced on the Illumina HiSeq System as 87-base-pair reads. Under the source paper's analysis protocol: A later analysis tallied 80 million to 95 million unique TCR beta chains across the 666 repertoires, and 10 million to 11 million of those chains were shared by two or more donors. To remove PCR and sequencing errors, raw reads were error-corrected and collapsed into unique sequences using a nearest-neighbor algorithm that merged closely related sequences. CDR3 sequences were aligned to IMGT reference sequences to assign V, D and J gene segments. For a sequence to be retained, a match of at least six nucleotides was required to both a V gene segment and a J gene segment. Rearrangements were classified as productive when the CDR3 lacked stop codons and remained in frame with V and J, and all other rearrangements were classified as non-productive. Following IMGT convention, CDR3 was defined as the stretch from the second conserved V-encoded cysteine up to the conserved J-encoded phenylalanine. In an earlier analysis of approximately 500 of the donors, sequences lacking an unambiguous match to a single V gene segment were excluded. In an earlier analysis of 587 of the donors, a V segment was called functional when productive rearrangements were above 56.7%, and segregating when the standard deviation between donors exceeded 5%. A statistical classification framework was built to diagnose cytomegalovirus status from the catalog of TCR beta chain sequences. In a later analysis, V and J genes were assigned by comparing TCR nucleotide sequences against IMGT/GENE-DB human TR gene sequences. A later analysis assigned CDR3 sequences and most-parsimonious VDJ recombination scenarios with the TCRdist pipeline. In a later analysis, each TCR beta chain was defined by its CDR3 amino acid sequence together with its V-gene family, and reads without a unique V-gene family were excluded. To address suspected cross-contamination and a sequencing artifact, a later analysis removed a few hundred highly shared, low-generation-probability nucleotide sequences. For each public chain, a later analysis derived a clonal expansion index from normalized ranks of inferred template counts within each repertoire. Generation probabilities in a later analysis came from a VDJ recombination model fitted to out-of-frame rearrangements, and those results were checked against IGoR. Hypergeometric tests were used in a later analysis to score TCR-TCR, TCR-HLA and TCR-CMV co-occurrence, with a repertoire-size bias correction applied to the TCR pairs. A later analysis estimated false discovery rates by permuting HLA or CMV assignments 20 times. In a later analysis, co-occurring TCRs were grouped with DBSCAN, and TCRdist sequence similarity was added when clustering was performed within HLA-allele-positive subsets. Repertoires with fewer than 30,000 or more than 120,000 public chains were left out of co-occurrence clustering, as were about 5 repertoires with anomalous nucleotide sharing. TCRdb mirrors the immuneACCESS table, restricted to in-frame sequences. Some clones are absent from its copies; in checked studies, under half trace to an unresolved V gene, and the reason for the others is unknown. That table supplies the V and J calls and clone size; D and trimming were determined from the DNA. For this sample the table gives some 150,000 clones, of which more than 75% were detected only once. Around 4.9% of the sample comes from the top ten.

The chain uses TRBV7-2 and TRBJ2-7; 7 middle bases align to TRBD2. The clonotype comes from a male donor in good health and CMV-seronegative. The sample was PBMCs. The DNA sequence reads TGTGCCAGCAGCTCGACTCGACTAGCTGGCGAGCAGTACTTC. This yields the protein CASSSTRLAGEQYF.